The rows below give T cell receptor beta chains drawn from one sample of a study of T cells in Graves' hyperthyroidism and ophthalmopathy. TCRdb re-called the multiplex PCR reads with MiXCR, one entry per CDR3 protein. The data contain around 700,000 distinct CDR3 sequences, about 17% of them singletons. Sequencing was carried out using blood. These receptors originate from a woman aged 45-59 years with Graves' hyperthyroidism that later progressed to Graves' ophthalmopathy. CDR3s include the opening cysteine and the closing phenylalanine or tryptophan. A D gene is named only where the DNA matches it firmly. Size tells how often a clone was seen (once, few, many) or the class of an expanded clone, and some rows leave it out.

D: NA
J: TRBJ2-3
V: TRBV7-9
size: NA
length: 13
CDR3: CASSARRTDTQYF
DNA: TGTGCCAGCAGCGCACGGAGGACAGATACGCAGTATTTT

D: NA
J: TRBJ2-1
V: TRBV20-1
size: once
length: 12
CDR3: CSANNEVNEQFF
DNA: TGCAGTGCTAATAATGAGGTCAATGAGCAGTTCTTC

D: NA
J: TRBJ2-3
V: TRBV20-1
size: NA
length: 13
CDR3: CSARRRGTDTQYF
DNA: TGCAGTGCTAGACGCCGGGGGACAGATACGCAGTATTTT

D: NA
J: TRBJ1-5
V: TRBV6-2/TRBV6-3
size: NA
length: 19
CDR3: CASSYAAGYGLGLNQPQHF
DNA: TGTGCCAGCAGTTACGCCGCAGGGTACGGGCTTGGGCTCAATCAGCCCCAGCATTTT

D: NA
J: TRBJ1-1
V: TRBV5-1
size: many
length: 14
CDR3: CASSLDGEGTEAFF
DNA: TGCGCCAGCAGCTTGGATGGGGAGGGCACTGAAGCTTTCTTT

D: TRBD1
J: TRBJ2-1
V: TRBV7-9
size: NA
length: 16
CDR3: CVSKVEQPGTANEQFF
DNA: TGTGTCAGCAAAGTAGAGCAGCCCGGGACAGCCAATGAGCAGTTCTTC

D: NA
J: TRBJ2-5
V: TRBV7-9
size: many
length: 14
CDR3: CASSPRTGAETQYF
DNA: TGTGCCAGCAGCCCCCGGACTGGCGCGGAGACCCAGTACTTC

D: TRBD2
J: TRBJ2-7
V: TRBV5-6
size: many
length: 16
CDR3: CASSPTGAGGAYEQYF
DNA: TGTGCCAGCAGCCCCACAGGAGCGGGGGGAGCCTACGAGCAGTACTTC

D: NA
J: TRBJ1-1
V: TRBV12-3/TRBV12-4
size: few
length: 13
CDR3: CASSSRSGGRAFF
DNA: TGTGCCAGCAGTTCCCGTTCGGGGGGCAGAGCTTTCTTT

D: TRBD1
J: TRBJ1-2
V: TRBV5-1
size: NA
length: 14
CDR3: CASSLEGQGSGYTF
DNA: TGCGCCAGCAGCTTGGAGGGACAGGGTTCGGGCTACACCTTC

D: NA
J: TRBJ2-2
V: TRBV2
size: many
length: 15
CDR3: CASSERVAVAGELFF
DNA: TGTGCCAGCAGTGAAAGGGTGGCAGTGGCCGGGGAGCTGTTTTTT

D: NA
J: TRBJ1-3
V: TRBV27
size: NA
length: 15
CDR3: CASRGLLSSGNTIYF
DNA: TGTGCCAGCAGGGGACTTTTAAGCTCTGGAAACACCATATATTTT

D: NA
J: TRBJ2-1
V: TRBV27
size: many
length: 13
CDR3: CAIAGRDYNEQFF
DNA: TGTGCCATCGCCGGCAGGGACTACAATGAGCAGTTCTTC

D: NA
J: TRBJ2-4
V: TRBV13
size: once
length: 16
CDR3: CASSPGRGRAKNIQYF
DNA: TGTGCCAGCAGCCCTGGACGGGGAAGAGCCAAAAACATTCAGTACTTC

D: NA
J: TRBJ2-6
V: TRBV20-1
size: NA
length: 13
CDR3: CSARGAVANVLTF
DNA: TGCAGTGCTAGAGGGGCAGTGGCCAACGTCCTGACTTTC

D: NA
J: TRBJ1-5
V: TRBV19
size: few
length: 15
CDR3: CASSRAGDANQPQHF
DNA: TGTGCCAGTAGTAGAGCGGGGGACGCCAATCAGCCCCAGCATTTT

D: NA
J: TRBJ2-3
V: TRBV6-1
size: few
length: 11
CDR3: CASRDAGAQYF
DNA: TGTGCCAGCAGGGACGCAGGTGCGCAGTATTTT

D: TRBD1
J: TRBJ1-5
V: TRBV2
size: many
length: 14
CDR3: CASRGTGGSQPQHF
DNA: TGTGCCAGCCGTGGGACAGGGGGAAGTCAGCCCCAGCATTTT

D: NA
J: TRBJ1-1
V: TRBV29-1
size: few
length: 14
CDR3: CSVEASRQNTEAFF
DNA: TGCAGCGTTGAAGCCTCCAGACAGAACACTGAAGCTTTCTTT

D: NA
J: TRBJ1-3
V: TRBV3-1
size: many
length: 15
CDR3: CASSQGQGGGNTTYF
DNA: TGTGCCAGCAGCCAAGGCCAGGGTGGGGGAAACACCACATATTTT

D: TRBD2
J: TRBJ2-3
V: TRBV19
size: NA
length: 16
CDR3: CASTSGTSGSTDTQYF
DNA: TGTGCCAGTACCTCCGGGACTAGCGGTAGCACAGATACGCAGTATTTT

D: NA
J: TRBJ1-3
V: TRBV5-1
size: NA
length: 14
CDR3: CASSLTGPRNTIYF
DNA: TGCGCCAGCAGCTTAACCGGGCCGCGAAACACCATATATTTT

D: NA
J: TRBJ2-7
V: TRBV5-1
size: few
length: 15
CDR3: CASSFSTGGNYEQYF
DNA: TGCGCCAGCAGCTTCTCGACAGGTGGGAATTACGAGCAGTACTTC

D: NA
J: TRBJ1-6
V: TRBV5-6
size: NA
length: 17
CDR3: CASSSLSVLGINSPLHF
DNA: TGTGCCAGCAGCAGCTTGTCGGTACTGGGGATTAATTCACCCCTCCACTTT

D: NA
J: TRBJ1-2
V: TRBV7-9
size: few
length: 13
CDR3: CASSLGEVHGYTF
DNA: TGTGCCAGCAGCTTAGGGGAAGTCCATGGCTACACCTTC

D: TRBD2
J: TRBJ2-3
V: TRBV12-3/TRBV12-4
size: many
length: 15
CDR3: CASTLSGGAADTQYF
DNA: TGTGCCAGCACCCTTAGCGGGGGGGCCGCAGATACGCAGTATTTT

D: NA
J: TRBJ2-7
V: TRBV10-1
size: NA
length: 13
CDR3: CASSRAGGCEQYF
DNA: TGCGCCAGCAGCCGCGCCGGGGGTTGCGAGCAGTACTTC

D: TRBD1
J: TRBJ2-3
V: TRBV15
size: few
length: 15
CDR3: CATSTTGDGTDTQYF
DNA: TGTGCCACCAGCACAACAGGGGATGGCACAGATACGCAGTATTTT

D: NA
J: TRBJ1-1
V: TRBV6-2/TRBV6-3
size: many
length: 17
CDR3: CASSYLAGGTPNTEAFF
DNA: TGTGCCAGCAGTTATTTAGCGGGGGGGACACCCAACACTGAAGCTTTCTTT

D: NA
J: TRBJ1-6
V: TRBV30
size: many
length: 14
CDR3: CAWSLDPRDSPLHF
DNA: TGTGCCTGGAGTTTGGACCCTCGGGATTCACCCCTCCACTTT

D: TRBD2
J: TRBJ2-5
V: TRBV3-1
size: NA
length: 17
CDR3: CASRRFSGGALQETQYF
DNA: TGTGCCAGCAGACGGTTTAGCGGGGGGGCCCTCCAAGAGACCCAGTACTTC

D: NA
J: TRBJ1-2
V: TRBV29-1
size: few
length: 14
CDR3: CSVVMAPGFYGYTF
DNA: TGCAGCGTTGTCATGGCTCCGGGTTTCTATGGCTACACCTTC

D: TRBD1
J: TRBJ1-2
V: TRBV29-1
size: few
length: 12
CDR3: CSGGTVGYGYTF
DNA: TGCAGCGGAGGGACAGTGGGATATGGCTACACCTTC

D: TRBD1
J: TRBJ1-2
V: TRBV6-6
size: NA
length: 16
CDR3: CASSYSKYRGFGGYTF
DNA: TGTGCCAGCAGTTACTCGAAGTACAGGGGGTTTGGTGGCTACACCTTC

D: TRBD1
J: TRBJ1-6
V: TRBV12-3/TRBV12-4
size: few
length: 13
CDR3: CASSTGDPSPLHF
DNA: TGTGCCAGCAGTACAGGGGATCCTTCACCCCTCCACTTT

D: NA
J: TRBJ1-6
V: TRBV5-1
size: few
length: 16
CDR3: CASSLGQAHYNSPLHF
DNA: TGCGCCAGCAGCTTGGGTCAGGCACACTATAATTCACCCCTCCACTTT

D: TRBD2
J: TRBJ2-1
V: TRBV12-3/TRBV12-4
size: NA
length: 15
CDR3: CASSPLADTYNEQFF
DNA: TGTGCCAGCAGCCCACTAGCGGACACTTACAATGAGCAGTTCTTC

D: TRBD1
J: TRBJ2-3
V: TRBV7-6
size: few
length: 18
CDR3: CASSLGGGQASSTDTQYF
DNA: TGTGCCAGCAGCTTAGGTGGGGGACAGGCCTCCAGCACAGATACGCAGTATTTT

D: NA
J: TRBJ1-3
V: TRBV7-9
size: few
length: 15
CDR3: CASSLERSTLNTIYF
DNA: TGTGCCAGCAGCTTAGAAAGGTCGACATTAAACACCATATATTTT

D: NA
J: TRBJ2-5
V: TRBV13
size: many
length: 16
CDR3: CASSLGVGTNQETQYF
DNA: TGTGCCAGCAGCTTAGGTGTCGGTACGAACCAAGAGACCCAGTACTTC

D: NA
J: TRBJ1-4
V: TRBV7-8
size: few
length: 16
CDR3: CASSYGRGKTNEKLFF
DNA: TGTGCCAGCAGTTATGGACGGGGGAAGACTAATGAAAAACTGTTTTTT

D: TRBD2
J: TRBJ2-5
V: TRBV3-1
size: NA
length: 18
CDR3: CASSHNALAGTYQETQYF
DNA: TGTGCCAGCAGCCACAACGCCCTAGCGGGGACGTACCAAGAGACCCAGTACTTC

D: NA
J: TRBJ2-7
V: TRBV20-1
size: many
length: 12
CDR3: CSARASSYEQYF
DNA: TGCAGTGCTAGGGCCAGCTCCTACGAGCAGTACTTC

D: TRBD1
J: TRBJ2-1
V: TRBV6-1
size: NA
length: 18
CDR3: CASSSKGRGQVLSNEQFF
DNA: TGTGCCAGCAGTTCTAAGGGCCGAGGACAGGTCCTTTCCAATGAGCAGTTCTTC

D: NA
J: TRBJ1-1
V: TRBV20-1
size: NA
length: 14
CDR3: CSAHDPIQNTEAFF
DNA: TGCAGTGCCCACGACCCCATTCAGAACACTGAAGCTTTCTTT

D: NA
J: TRBJ1-1
V: TRBV19
size: NA
length: 15
CDR3: CASSISGGASTEAFF
DNA: TGTGCCAGTAGTATATCGGGGGGGGCGAGCACTGAAGCTTTCTTT

D: TRBD1
J: TRBJ1-3
V: TRBV5-5
size: NA
length: 16
CDR3: CASSLDRGLVGNTIYF
DNA: TGTGCCAGCAGCCTTGACAGGGGGCTGGTTGGAAACACCATATATTTT

D: TRBD2
J: TRBJ2-1
V: TRBV9
size: NA
length: 18
CDR3: CASSPNRRLAGAYNEQFF
DNA: TGTGCCAGCAGCCCGAATCGAAGACTAGCGGGGGCATACAATGAGCAGTTCTTC

D: TRBD1
J: TRBJ2-7
V: TRBV7-9
size: many
length: 16
CDR3: CASSLQTGGGYYEQYF
DNA: TGTGCCAGCAGCCTTCAGACAGGGGGTGGATACTACGAGCAGTACTTC

D: TRBD2
J: TRBJ2-5
V: TRBV6-1
size: many
length: 16
CDR3: CASSITSGGAGETQYF
DNA: TGTGCCAGCAGCATAACTAGCGGGGGGGCTGGGGAGACCCAGTACTTC

D: TRBD2
J: TRBJ2-3
V: TRBV20-1
size: NA
length: 16
CDR3: CSARERGTMGTDTQYF
DNA: TGCAGTGCTAGAGAACGGGGGACTATGGGCACAGATACGCAGTATTTT

D: TRBD2
J: TRBJ2-3
V: TRBV20-1
size: few
length: 16
CDR3: CSAPRGSGGVADTQYF
DNA: TGCAGTGCTCCCCGGGGGAGCGGGGGGGTTGCAGATACGCAGTATTTT

D: NA
J: TRBJ1-6
V: TRBV12-3/TRBV12-4
size: many
length: 16
CDR3: CASRLGLSPYNSPLHF
DNA: TGTGCCAGCAGACTGGGACTGTCGCCCTATAATTCACCCCTCCACTTT

D: NA
J: TRBJ1-5
V: TRBV7-9
size: NA
length: 17
CDR3: CASSLDLADHSNQPQHF
DNA: TGTGCCAGCAGCTTAGATTTGGCAGACCATAGCAATCAGCCCCAGCATTTT

D: NA
J: TRBJ2-5
V: TRBV6-1
size: many
length: 13
CDR3: CATVRTDQETQYF
DNA: TGTGCCACCGTTAGGACAGACCAAGAGACCCAGTACTTC

D: TRBD2
J: TRBJ2-3
V: TRBV4-2
size: NA
length: 16
CDR3: CASSQDMGGGTDTQYF
DNA: TGTGCCAGCAGCCAAGATATGGGGGGGGGCACAGATACGCAGTATTTT

D: TRBD1
J: TRBJ1-1
V: TRBV30
size: many
length: 14
CDR3: CAWSVTGGETEAFF
DNA: TGTGCCTGGAGTGTAACAGGGGGCGAGACTGAAGCTTTCTTT

D: TRBD1
J: TRBJ1-2
V: TRBV27
size: NA
length: 14
CDR3: CASSLEGALGGYTF
DNA: TGTGCCAGCAGTTTGGAGGGGGCCCTCGGTGGCTACACCTTC

D: NA
J: TRBJ1-5
V: TRBV5-5
size: few
length: 17
CDR3: CASSPGLRMGSNQPQHF
DNA: TGTGCCAGCAGCCCCGGGCTCCGGATGGGGAGCAATCAGCCCCAGCATTTT